This section outlines one T cell receptor (beta chain) sequence together with its context. Its antigen is not known. The data were taken from a study of cytomegalovirus exposure and HLA in healthy donors. Findings and caveats of the study: One cluster of highly shared sequence variants probably arose as a sequencing artifact.

Germline CDR1 is MGHDK and CDR2 is SYGVNS. The CDR3 totals 12 residues. V was trimmed by 4 bases and J by 8 bases, leaving 9 bases between them. Primers included in the PCR were 60 Vbeta and 13 Jbeta primers. The data were produced by immunoSEQ multiplex PCR, yet TCRdb's version contains in-frame clones alone and is incomplete. Counted here are 170,000 or so clones, 80% occurring once; the ten biggest clones make up roughly 5%. The source is a man in his forties or fifties in good health and CMV-seronegative. This chain links TRBV25-1 with TRBJ2-1; D not certain. The sequenced material came from PBMCs. DNA for the CDR3: TGTGCCAGCAGTGCCGATGGCCATGAGCAGTTCTTC. Amino acid sequence: CASSADGHEQFF.